The T cell receptor beta chain under discussion was sequenced for a study of spatial heterogeneity in lung cancer. Across the study: Mean representation of each unique TCR and UMI combination in the raw reads exceeded 8.5 occurrences. The study, taken as a whole, reports: Mutation counts in tumors were tracked by counts of expanded intratumoral alpha and beta TCRs.

Time point reported: sample taken at primary tumor resection. The donors were 72 patients with non-small cell lung cancer that was early-stage and untreated. TCRdb re-called the 5' RACE reads through MiXCR, storing one row per CDR3 protein. Of 550 to 650 distinct CDR3 sequences listed, about 20% were seen once; the top ten hold more than 25%. This clonotype occurred a few times. Antigen: not known. Since the library was made to target alpha chains, this beta chain is a stray read and its abundance is not meaningful. CDR3 size: 14 residues. Germline CDR1 and CDR2: SGHTA and FQGNSA. Trimming pared 1 base from V and 4 bases from J, leaving 9 bases between.

Sequencing was performed on lung tumor tissue, taken at surgery. This clonotype was obtained from a male donor with early-stage non-small cell lung cancer. The J gene is TRBJ2-3, the V gene TRBV7-2; D uncertain. Written as DNA, the CDR3 is TGTGCCAGCAGCTTAGGGACCTCCCCAGATACGCAGTATTTT. Translated, it gives CASSLGTSPDTQYF.